Presented here are 23 T cell receptor beta chains from one specimen sequenced in a study of response to subunit inactivated influenza vaccine. TCRdb itself ran the RT-PCR reads through MiXCR, one entry per CDR3 protein. The sample has approximately 530,000 distinct CDR3 sequences; around 8% are singletons. Material: PBMCs from blood, obtained around 2 years after vaccination. These receptors came from a man aged 50 to 69 who received an inactivated influenza vaccine.

This chain links TRBV10-3 with TRBJ2-7; 9 bases map to TRBD2. V lost 8 bases, J lost 5 bases, and 13 bases stayed unmatched. Per the germline V gene, CDR1 is ENHRY and CDR2 is SYGVKD. The CDR3 is 15 amino acids. CDR3 loop: CAISAPTSGNDEQYF. DNA of the CDR3: TGTGCCATCTCAGCCCCGACTAGCGGTAACGACGAGCAGTACTTC.

Only a few counts were recorded for this clonotype. V usage is TRBV7-8 and J usage is TRBJ2-3, with 8 bases lining up with TRBD2. Trimming took 0 bases from V and 1 from J; bases not matched to a gene: 3. Germline values: CDR1 SGHVS, CDR2 FQNEAQ. The CDR3 extends over 16 amino acids. CDR3 sequence: CASSLAGRARTDTQYF. In nucleotides, the CDR3 is TGTGCCAGCAGCTTAGCCGGGAGGGCCCGCACAGATACGCAGTATTTT.

This clonotype was detected only a few times. The CDR3 sequence: CASSLGGRGEAFF. CDR3 coding DNA: TGTGCCAGCAGTTTAGGTGGCAGGGGGGAAGCTTTCTTT. V usage is TRBV12-3 or TRBV12-4 and J usage is TRBJ1-1, with 7 bases identical to TRBD1. The CDR3 extends over 13 amino acids. V lost 1 base to trimming and J lost 8 bases; unmatched junction nucleotides: 4.

A few counts support this clonotype. The chain is built from TRBV11-2 and TRBJ2-2; 9 nucleotides line up with TRBD1. This CDR3 is built from 17 residues. The V and J ends lost 3 bases and 8 bases, in that order; junction bases with no gene match: 13. Germline V gene data show CDR1 as SGHAT and CDR2 as FQNNGV. The CDR3: CASSFRTGVGTKGELFF. The CDR3 bases are TGTGCCAGCAGCTTCCGGACAGGGGTAGGGACCAAAGGGGAGCTGTTTTTT.

To note about this clonotype: This clone may be a read error of a much larger clone one base away. V gene TRBV5-1 combines with J gene TRBJ1-4, with 10 bases lining up with TRBD1. CDR1 is SGHRS and CDR2 is YFSETQ in the germline V gene. This CDR3 region has 16 residues. V trimming: 4 bases; J trimming: 11 bases; junction bases outside the gene matches: 14. The CDR3 region is CASSLGMGQGNDKLFF. The CDR3, as DNA: TGCGCCAGCAGCCTGGGAATGGGACAGGGGAACGATAAACTGTTTTTT. Together with reference TRBV5-1 and TRBJ1-4, the CDR3 gives the full variable domain: KAGVTQTPRYLIKTRGQQVTLSCSPISGHRSVSWYQQTPGQGLQFLFEYFSETQRNKGNFPGRFSGRQFSNSRSEMNVSTLELGDSALYLCASSLGMGQGNDKLFFGSGTQLSVL.

This clonotype was recorded a few times. The chain carries TRBV20-1 and TRBJ2-5; 7 bases fit TRBD2. The CDR3 is 13 amino acids. Germline assignment: CDR1 DFQATT and CDR2 SNEGSKA (reference sequence). Unmatched junction bases numbered 5, after V lost 3 bases and J lost 4 bases. CDR3 in amino acids: CSASGRWGETQYF. CDR3 sequence (DNA): TGCAGTGCTAGCGGGAGGTGGGGAGAGACCCAGTACTTC.

The chain is built from TRBV12-3 or TRBV12-4 and TRBJ2-1, with a possible D match to TRBD2 (5 bases). This CDR3 is 14 amino acids long. V was clipped by 10 bases and J by 6 bases, with 19 bases between them. CDR3 residues: CAITPPGKGNEQFF. The CDR3 DNA sequence: TGTGCCATCACTCCTCCGGGAAAAGGCAATGAGCAGTTCTTC.

This clonotype was seen ten or more times. The V and J genes are TRBV29-1 and TRBJ1-1; weak D call: TRBD1 (5 bases). V lost 5 bases and J 9 bases, leaving 22 bases between the germline ends. Germline V lookup: CDR1 SQVTM, CDR2 ANQGSEA. The length of the CDR3 is 14 residues. The CDR3, as DNA: TGCAGCGTTCTAGACCCCGGGACTCGGCGTAAAGCTTTCTTT. Amino acids: CSVLDPGTRRKAFF.

The chain uses TRBV29-1 and TRBJ2-7, with TRBD1 matching 10 bases. The trim removed 6 bases at V and 3 bases at J, leaving 8 bases unmatched. The V gene's germline CDR1 is SQVTM and CDR2 ANQGSEA. This CDR3 is built from 14 residues. In nucleotides, the CDR3 is TGCAGCGTGGGACACGGACAGGGGGTCTACGAGCAGTACTTC. Protein product: CSVGHGQGVYEQYF.

J is TRBJ2-7 and V is TRBV5-5; maybe TRBD2 (5 bases). The germline CDR1 and CDR2 sequences are SGHKS and YYEKEE (reference sequence). V gave up 2 bases and J gave up 2 bases, with 11 bases separating them. This CDR3 has 14 residues. The DNA for the CDR3 is TGTGCCAGCAGCTTCGGGGATAGGACCTACGAGCAGTACTTC. Residues: CASSFGDRTYEQYF.

The chain carries TRBV6-5 and TRBJ2-1; D gene unclear. CDR3 length: 14 amino acids. The V gene's germline CDR1 is MNHEY and CDR2 SVGAGI. V lost 2 bases and J lost 6, with 11 bases in between. CDR3 sequence (DNA): TGTGCCAGCAGTTACGGGCTGCTTGTCAATGAGCAGTTCTTC. Its protein product is CASSYGLLVNEQFF.

The gene calls are TRBV2 and TRBJ2-5; TRBD2 matches 7 bases. CDR3 length: 15 amino acids. V trimming: 1 base; J trimming: 2 bases; junction bases outside the gene matches: 4. CDR1 and CDR2 (germline): SNHLY, FYNNEI. CDR3 amino acids: CASSEEASGQETQYF. DNA of the CDR3: TGTGCCAGCAGTGAAGAAGCTAGCGGTCAAGAGACCCAGTACTTC.

This clonotype was detected many times. The gene calls are TRBV28 and TRBJ1-5; D is uncertain. CDR1 is MDHEN and CDR2 is SYDVKM in the germline V gene. Trimming pared 1 base from V and 0 bases from J, leaving 10 bases between. CDR3 size: 16 residues. The CDR3 loop is CASSLYSSYSNQPQHF. The DNA for the CDR3 is TGTGCCAGCAGTTTATATTCAAGCTATAGCAATCAGCCCCAGCATTTT.

This clonotype was seen a handful of times. The gene calls are TRBV6-2 or TRBV6-3 and TRBJ1-2; the D is unclear. There are 12 residues in the CDR3. V was pared by 2 bases and J by 6 bases, with 7 bases between. Per germline, CDR1 MNHEY and CDR2 SVGEGT. The CDR3 DNA follows: TGTGCCAGCAGTTACGGGCCAGATGGCTACACCTTC. Translation: CASSYGPDGYTF.

This clonotype came up a few times. The rearrangement links TRBV10-3 to TRBJ2-7; 8 bases map to TRBD1. Germline V gene sequence: CDR1 ENHRY, CDR2 SYGVKD. The CDR3 sequence is 14 residues long. The junction had 7 bases not matched to a gene; V was cut back by 4 bases and J by 5 bases. The CDR3: CAISVGTGGHEQYF. The CDR3 nucleotides are TGTGCCATCAGTGTAGGAACAGGGGGACACGAGCAGTACTTC.

The chain links TRBV30 to TRBJ2-2; TRBD1 matches at 7 bases. Trimming cost V 5 bases and J 5 bases; bases outside gene matches: 5. In germline, CDR1 is GTSNPN, CDR2 SVGIG (reference sequence). CDR3 length: 13 residues. The CDR3 spells CAWSDRRTGELFF. The CDR3 DNA is TGTGCCTGGTCGGACAGGCGGACCGGGGAGCTGTTTTTT. The variable domain in full, completed from reference TRBV30 and TRBJ2-2, reads SQTIHQWPATLVQPVGSPLSLECTVEGTSNPNLYWYRQAAGRGLQLLFYSVGIGQISSEVPQNLSASRPQDRQFILSSKKLLLSDSGFYLCAWSDRRTGELFFGEGSRLTVL.

This clonotype has just a few counts. V and J are TRBV11-2 and TRBJ2-7; no reliable D call. Trimming removed 0 bases at V and 2 bases at J, with 8 bases between. The CDR3 sequence is 14 residues long. Germline V gives CDR1 SGHAT, CDR2 FQNNGV. The CDR3 spells CASSLDWGPYEQYF. Here the CDR3 DNA reads TGTGCCAGCAGCTTAGATTGGGGTCCCTACGAGCAGTACTTC.

This clonotype was counted many times. This sequence joins TRBV20-1 and TRBJ2-3, with 10 bases that match TRBD2. Germline CDR1 is DFQATT and CDR2 is SNEGSKA (reference sequence). This CDR3 is 13 amino acids long. J gave up 5 bases and V 7 bases, and 6 bases lay outside the gene matches. Here the CDR3 reads CSVTAGGLDTQYF. The CDR3 nucleotides read TGCAGTGTGACAGCGGGAGGGCTAGATACGCAGTATTTT.

The sample holds a few counts of this clonotype. V and J are TRBV6-5 and TRBJ1-4; D unclear. The CDR3 covers 15 residues. Germline V gene sequence: CDR1 MNHEY, CDR2 SVGAGI. Between the trimmed V and J ends, which lost 2 bases and 4 bases, there was a span of 11 bases. This CDR3 is CASSYGGHSNEKLFF. In nucleotides, the CDR3 is TGTGCCAGCAGTTACGGAGGGCATAGTAATGAAAAACTGTTTTTT.

This chain links TRBV10-3 with TRBJ2-2; 9 bases are shared with TRBD1. J was trimmed by 7 bases and V by 8 bases; bases with no gene match: 8. The germline V gene has CDR1 ENHRY and CDR2 SYGVKD. This CDR3 is 14 amino acids long. The CDR3 nucleotides read TGTGCCATCTCAGCGGGACAGGGAAGCGGGGAGCTGTTTTTT. Protein sequence: CAISAGQGSGELFF.

The genes are TRBV11-2 and TRBJ1-2; D remains ambiguous. The CDR3 is made up of 13 amino acids. Germline values: CDR1 SGHAT, CDR2 FQNNGV. V lost 5 bases and J 4 bases, leaving 11 bases between the germline ends. The CDR3 DNA follows: TGTGCCAGCAGCGGGAGCAGTGGCTATGGCTACACCTTC. Protein product: CASSGSSGYGYTF.

This rearrangement joins TRBV20-1 to TRBJ2-2; either TRBD1 or TRBD2 may supply D (5 bases each). Germline lookup yields CDR1 DFQATT and CDR2 SNEGSKA (reference sequence). V lost 0 bases, J lost 3 bases, and 11 bases lay in between. The CDR3 has 15 amino acids. In DNA form, the CDR3 reads TGCAGTGCTAGAGATCATGTGGGGGACACCGGGGAGCTGTTTTTT. This translates into CSARDHVGDTGELFF.

This clonotype was counted only a few times. This sequence joins TRBV4-1 and TRBJ2-1; 7 nucleotides agree with TRBD2. Germline V CDR1 and CDR2: MGHRA, YSYEKL. Germline trimming cut 1 base from V and 5 bases from J; bases unmatched to any gene: 5. The CDR3 is made up of 15 amino acids. This CDR3 is CASSQAGGKNNEQFF. CDR3 coding DNA: TGCGCCAGCAGCCAAGCGGGAGGAAAAAACAATGAGCAGTTCTTC.